Listed here are 5 T cell receptor beta chains from one sample, sequenced in a study of CD8 T cells in ankylosing spondylitis. Overall study results and limits: Characteristic of ankylosing spondylitis blood, it appeared, was a TCR beta motif comprising 7 to 9 highly homologous variants.

These receptors' targets are unknown. TCRdb reprocessed the 5' RACE reads with MiXCR, giving one entry per CDR3 protein. The data show 500,000 or so distinct CDR3 sequences, roughly 5.2% seen once. Source material: blood, either unsorted or a sorted T cell fraction (not recorded which). The origin of the receptors is a male donor with ankylosing spondylitis.

This clonotype was counted many times. The chain joins TRBV10-3 to TRBJ2-7, with no clear D. This CDR3 spans 11 amino acids. Trimming shortened V by 8 bases and J by 3 bases, and 8 bases separated the two germline ends. Germline V gene lookup returns CDR1 ENHRY and CDR2 SYGVKD. The CDR3 nucleotides are TGTGCCATCGCTCAGAACTACGAGCAGTACTTC. Its translation is CAIAQNYEQYF.

Concerning this clonotype itself: Being one base from a much bigger clone, this may be a read error. The gene calls are TRBV24-1 and TRBJ2-7; TRBD1 aligns across 7 bases. The CDR3 has 14 amino acids. Germline assignment: CDR1 KGHDR and CDR2 SFDVKD. The CDR3 sequence is CATGDPQGSYEQYF. In nucleotides, the CDR3 is TGTGCCACCGGTGATCCACAGGGGTCCTACGAGCAGTACTTC.

This clonotype came up many times. The rearrangement links TRBV12-3 or TRBV12-4 to TRBJ1-1; D gene ambiguous. The V end lost 2 bases, the J end lost 0 bases, and 10 bases lay between the germline ends. The CDR3 runs to 15 residues. CDR3 sequence: CASSLMQPMNTEAFF. DNA for the CDR3: TGTGCCAGCAGTTTAATGCAGCCCATGAACACTGAAGCTTTCTTT.

Ten or more counts support this clonotype. This sequence joins TRBV5-1 and TRBJ2-3; D assignment may be TRBD1 or TRBD2 (7 bases each). This CDR3 has 14 residues. The V gene lost 4 bases and the J gene lost 2 bases, with 11 bases spanning the gap. Germline loops: CDR1 SGHRS, CDR2 YFSETQ. The CDR3 DNA is TGCGCCAGCAGCCAGGGGGGGTTCACAGATACGCAGTATTTT. It encodes CASSQGGFTDTQYF.

This clonotype was detected many times. V usage is TRBV28 and J usage is TRBJ2-5; D is perhaps TRBD1 or TRBD2 (6 bases each). In germline, CDR1 is MDHEN, CDR2 SYDVKM. V was cut by 5 bases and J by 2 bases, with 15 bases left in between. There are 15 residues in the CDR3. In DNA form, the CDR3 reads TGTGCCAGCAGTCAACCACAGGGACTTCAAGAGACCCAGTACTTC. Translating gives CASSQPQGLQETQYF.